The 30 T cell receptor beta chains listed next were all sequenced from one sample in a study of shared clonotypes between healthy human individuals. Generated by immunoSEQ multiplex PCR, the TCRdb table keeps only in-frame clones and is missing some. The sample includes about 2 million clones, just under 95% of them seen just once. Naive-designated CD8 cells lacked CD45RO, were positively enriched for CCR7, and omitted terminally differentiated effector memory CD45RA+ cells. The sample consisted of naive CD8+ T cells sorted from blood. All receptors derive from a man aged 18 to 35 in good health.

This chain connects TRBV29-1 to TRBJ2-1; 12 bases fit TRBD2. Germline CDR1 and CDR2: SQVTM and ANQGSEA. CDR3 length equals 16 residues. Trimming at V came to 4 bases and at J to 2 bases, leaving 6 bases not matched to a gene. This CDR3 is CSVAGTSGRPYNEQFF. DNA of the CDR3: TGCAGCGTTGCTGGGACTAGCGGGCGCCCCTACAATGAGCAGTTCTTC.

The chain combines TRBV28 with TRBJ2-1; 11 bases map to TRBD2. V dropped 6 bases and J dropped 5; count of bases not matched to a gene: 6. Germline V CDR1 and CDR2: MDHEN, SYDVKM. CDR3 length: 15 amino acids. CDR3 coding DNA: TGTGCCAGCAGCACGACTAGCGGGACCCACAATGAGCAGTTCTTC. This encodes CASSTTSGTHNEQFF.

The chain employs TRBV7-9 and TRBJ2-1; TRBD2 agrees at 11 bases. Germline trimming cut 5 bases from V and 5 bases from J; bases unmatched to any gene: 8. This CDR3 region has 16 residues. Germline loops: CDR1 SEHNR, CDR2 FQNEAQ (reference sequence). The CDR3 spells CASSQMGLAADNEQFF. In nucleotides, the CDR3 is TGTGCCAGCAGCCAGATGGGACTAGCGGCGGACAATGAGCAGTTCTTC.

On this clone itself: Other DNA sequences from this sample encode an identical CDR3 as well. The chain couples TRBV13 to TRBJ1-1; TRBD1 agrees at 7 bases. The CDR3 runs 14 residues. Germline CDR1 reads PRHDT; CDR2 reads FYEKMQ (reference sequence). The J segment lost 0 bases and the V segment lost 5 bases, leaving 3 bases of the junction unmatched. CDR3 in amino acids: CASSPGQMNTEAFF. The CDR3 DNA reads as TGTGCCAGCAGCCCGGGACAGATGAACACTGAAGCTTTCTTT.

This sequence joins TRBV29-1 and TRBJ2-7, with a possible D match to TRBD2 (7 bases). The CDR3 loop spans 13 amino acids. V was pared by 6 bases and J by 2 bases, with 14 bases between. The germline CDR1 and CDR2 sequences are SQVTM and ANQGSEA. CDR3: CSVPGAGAYEQYF. CDR3 nucleotide sequence: TGCAGCGTCCCAGGGGCGGGGGCCTACGAGCAGTACTTC.

Turning to this clone: Other DNA sequences within the sample encode an identical CDR3. CDR3 amino acids: CASSSGTGGEQYF. DNA of the CDR3: TGTGCCAGCAGTTCCGGGACAGGGGGCGAGCAGTACTTC. J is TRBJ2-7 and V is TRBV27; 11 bases fit TRBD1. Germline CDR1 and CDR2: MNHEY and SMNVEV (reference sequence). Trimming cost V 4 bases and J 6 bases; bases outside gene matches: 2. This CDR3 has 13 amino acids.

The chain couples TRBV27 to TRBJ2-7; 9 positions agree with TRBD1. The germline gives CDR1 MNHEY, CDR2 SMNVEV (reference sequence). Trimming took 4 bases from V and 5 from J; bases not matched to a gene: 6. The CDR3 covers 14 residues. The CDR3 loop is CASSSGQGFHEQYF. CDR3 coding DNA: TGTGCCAGCAGTTCGGGACAGGGTTTCCACGAGCAGTACTTC.

V usage is TRBV6-6 and J usage is TRBJ2-7, with TRBD1 identical over 7 bases. CDR3 length: 14 amino acids. The ends lost 4 bases at V and 0 bases at J; junction bases unmatched: 3. CDR1 and CDR2 from the germline V gene are MNHNY and SVGAGI (reference sequence). CDR3 residues: CASSSGGDSYEQYF. The CDR3, as DNA: TGTGCCAGCAGTTCAGGGGGTGACTCCTACGAGCAGTACTTC.

In this sample, this clone turned up many times. V usage is TRBV2 and J usage is TRBJ2-3; D gene ambiguous. CDR1 and CDR2 (germline): SNHLY, FYNNEI. With 7 bases removed from V and 4 bases from J, the gap between germline ends came to 18 bases. The CDR3 has 15 residues. This chain's CDR3 is CASTDGEVLPDTQYF. Here the CDR3 DNA reads TGTGCCAGCACCGACGGCGAGGTCTTGCCAGATACGCAGTATTTT. The complete variable domain, with remaining parts taken from reference TRBV2 and TRBJ2-3, reads EPEVTQTPSHQVTQMGQEVILRCVPISNHLYFYWYRQILGQKVEFLVSFYNNEISEKSEIFDDQFSVERPDGSNFTLKIRSTKLEDSAMYFCASTDGEVLPDTQYFGPGTRLTVL.

The chain is built from TRBV6-1 and TRBJ2-7; 8 bases line up with TRBD1. The CDR3 sequence is 15 residues long. Trimming cost V 2 bases and J 0 bases; bases outside gene matches: 3. Germline V CDR1 and CDR2: MNHNS, SASEGT. DNA for the CDR3: TGTGCCAGCAGTGAACTTACAGGGGGCTCCTACGAGCAGTACTTC. Protein product: CASSELTGGSYEQYF.

With regard to this clone: Other DNA sequences within the sample encode an identical CDR3. The chain combines TRBV7-9 with TRBJ2-3; tentative D call: TRBD2 (6 bases). Trimming cost V 3 bases and J 6 bases, with 7 bases left between them. The CDR3 is 12 amino acids. Germline loops: CDR1 SEHNR, CDR2 FQNEAQ (reference sequence). CDR3 nucleotide sequence: TGTGCCAGCAGCTTTAGCGGTGATACGCAGTATTTT. Translation gives CASSFSGDTQYF.

The CDR3 here is CSGQPLAGGLYNEQFF. The CDR3 region has the DNA TGCAGCGGACAACCCCTAGCGGGGGGGCTCTACAATGAGCAGTTCTTC. The chain employs TRBV29-1 and TRBJ2-1; 12 bases map to TRBD2. This CDR3 spans 16 amino acids. Germline V gene sequence: CDR1 SQVTM, CDR2 ANQGSEA. V was pared by 7 bases and J by 3 bases, with 10 bases of the junction left unmatched.

A note on this clone: Other DNA sequences in this sample translate to the same CDR3. The gene calls are TRBV6-1 and TRBJ2-7; D is perhaps TRBD1 (6 bases). CDR1 is MNHNS, CDR2 SASEGT, per germline. The CDR3 covers 13 residues. V was pared by 4 bases and J by 4 bases, with 11 bases between. In DNA, the CDR3 is TGTGCCAGCAGTGCCGGACAGCCATACGAGCAGTACTTC. Its translation: CASSAGQPYEQYF.

CDR3 loop: CASSPDWGNEQFF. The DNA of the CDR3 is TGCGCCAGCAGCCCCGACTGGGGCAATGAGCAGTTCTTC. This chain links TRBV5-1 with TRBJ2-1; D gene uncertain. Germline V gene data show CDR1 as SGHRS and CDR2 as YFSETQ. Between the trimmed V and J ends, which lost 4 bases and 6 bases, there was a span of 11 bases. The CDR3 is made up of 13 amino acids. The whole variable domain, remainder taken from reference TRBV5-1 and TRBJ2-1, is KAGVTQTPRYLIKTRGQQVTLSCSPISGHRSVSWYQQTPGQGLQFLFEYFSETQRNKGNFPGRFSGRQFSNSRSEMNVSTLELGDSALYLCASSPDWGNEQFFGPGTRLTVL.

This chain joins TRBV11-1 and TRBJ1-1; 10 nucleotides line up with TRBD1. The CDR3 is 16 residues long. Germline V gives CDR1 SGHAT, CDR2 FQDESV (reference sequence). V gave up 5 bases and J gave up 4 bases; unmatched junction bases: 10. The CDR3, as DNA: TGTGCCAGCAGCCCTAGACAGGGGGCGAGCGTCACTGAAGCTTTCTTT. It specifies CASSPRQGASVTEAFF.

The chain combines TRBV10-3 with TRBJ1-1; D is ambiguous. V lost 7 bases and J lost 2, with 11 bases in between. Germline V lookup: CDR1 ENHRY, CDR2 SYGVKD. The CDR3 covers 13 residues. Written as DNA, the CDR3 is TGTGCCATCACCCCGAAGGTAAACACTGAAGCTTTCTTT. Its translation is CAITPKVNTEAFF.

The chain carries TRBV27 and TRBJ1-2, with a weak D call TRBD1 (6 bases). The CDR3 sequence is 14 residues long. V lost 5 bases, J lost 3 bases, and 13 bases lay in between. Germline V gene sequence: CDR1 MNHEY, CDR2 SMNVEV (reference sequence). The CDR3 here is CASSPRGGYYGYTF. Written as DNA, the CDR3 is TGTGCCAGCAGTCCCAGAGGGGGATACTATGGCTACACCTTC.

Note on this clone: Additional DNA sequences in this sample encode the identical CDR3. The chain links TRBV5-1 to TRBJ2-7, with 8 positions matching TRBD2. This CDR3 spans 13 amino acids. V trimming: 4 bases; J trimming: 4 bases; junction bases outside the gene matches: 4. Germline V lookup: CDR1 SGHRS, CDR2 YFSETQ. The CDR3 loop is CASSEGLAYEQYF. In DNA form, the CDR3 reads TGCGCCAGCAGCGAAGGACTAGCTTACGAGCAGTACTTC.

For this clone: The same CDR3 also results from other DNA sequences found in this sample. This chain joins TRBV19 and TRBJ2-2; D gene unclear. The length of the CDR3 is 13 residues. Germline V CDR1 and CDR2: LNHDA, SQIVND (reference sequence). Deletions cut 1 base from V and 5 bases from J, with 5 bases between. For the CDR3, the DNA is TGTGCCAGTAGTATAGGTGGAACCGGGGAGCTGTTTTTT. Protein: CASSIGGTGELFF.

The gene calls are TRBV6-5 and TRBJ2-7; the D is unclear. Germline assignment: CDR1 MNHEY and CDR2 SVGAGI. V lost 6 bases, J lost 1 base, and 10 bases lay in between. The CDR3 runs to 13 residues. CDR3 nucleotide sequence: TGTGCCAGCAGGAGCCCCTTTTCCTACGAGCAGTACTTC. This encodes CASRSPFSYEQYF.

V and J are TRBV7-2 and TRBJ2-6; 7 bases are shared with TRBD1. V shed 0 bases, J shed 3 bases, and the junction held 2 bases outside the gene matches. The CDR3 is 16 residues long. The germline V gene has CDR1 SGHTA and CDR2 FQGNSA. For the CDR3, the DNA is TGTGCCAGCAGCTTAGCAAGGGGGCGTGGGGCCAACGTCCTGACTTTC. Its protein product is CASSLARGRGANVLTF.

This chain joins TRBV30 and TRBJ2-2; D unclear. V was clipped by 6 bases and J by 2 bases, with 7 bases between them. Germline CDR1 reads GTSNPN; CDR2 reads SVGIG (reference sequence). This CDR3 is 12 amino acids long. The CDR3, as DNA: TGTGCCTGCCCCCAAAACACCGGGGAGCTGTTTTTT. Its protein product is CACPQNTGELFF.

The CDR3 nucleotides are TGTGCCAGCAGTGCTTCTCCCACACCCAACAATGAGCAGTTCTTC. Protein product: CASSASPTPNNEQFF. The J gene is TRBJ2-1, the V gene TRBV6-1; D gene ambiguous. The CDR3 sequence is 15 residues long. V was cut by 4 bases and J by 5 bases, with 15 bases left in between. The V gene's germline CDR1 is MNHNS and CDR2 SASEGT.

The chain is built from TRBV5-1 and TRBJ2-7; 7 bases are a match to TRBD1. Germline V gives CDR1 SGHRS, CDR2 YFSETQ. V lost 6 bases, J lost 7 bases, and 13 bases stayed unmatched. This CDR3 is 14 amino acids long. The CDR3 spells CASTRIRDSTEQYF. The CDR3 bases are TGCGCCAGCACAAGGATTAGGGACAGTACGGAGCAGTACTTC. The whole variable domain, filled in from reference TRBV5-1 and TRBJ2-7, reads KAGVTQTPRYLIKTRGQQVTLSCSPISGHRSVSWYQQTPGQGLQFLFEYFSETQRNKGNFPGRFSGRQFSNSRSEMNVSTLELGDSALYLCASTRIRDSTEQYFGPGTRLTVT.

The V and J genes are TRBV5-6 and TRBJ1-1, with D possibly TRBD1 on 6 matching bases. Germline V gives CDR1 SGHDT, CDR2 YYEEEE. Trimming cost V 4 bases and J 0 bases, with 13 bases left between them. The CDR3 consists of 15 residues. CDR3 sequence reads: CASSPTTGLNTEAFF. CDR3 coding DNA: TGTGCCAGCAGCCCGACGACAGGATTGAACACTGAAGCTTTCTTT.

J is TRBJ1-1 and V is TRBV19; maybe TRBD1 (5 bases). Germline lookup yields CDR1 LNHDA and CDR2 SQIVND (reference sequence). The CDR3 is made up of 14 amino acids. V was shortened by 1 base and J by 1 base, with 7 bases between the two germline ends. DNA for the CDR3: TGTGCCAGTAGTATAGGAGGGGCGAACACTGAAGCTTTCTTT. Encoded protein: CASSIGGANTEAFF.

The chain carries TRBV27 and TRBJ1-2; TRBD1 is a possible D gene (6 bases). V lost 3 bases to trimming and J lost 8 bases, with 13 bases between them. Per the germline V gene, CDR1 is MNHEY and CDR2 is SMNVEV (reference sequence). This CDR3 is 13 amino acids long. This CDR3 is CASSFGGAEGYTF. The CDR3 region has the DNA TGTGCCAGCAGTTTCGGGGGGGCGGAGGGCTACACCTTC.

The genes are TRBV6-5 and TRBJ2-1, with a tentative D call TRBD2 (5 bases). V gave up 6 bases and J gave up 2 bases, with 14 bases separating them. Germline CDR1 MNHEY, CDR2 SVGAGI. This CDR3 has 15 residues. The CDR3 DNA follows: TGTGCCAGCAGCGCTCCGAGCGGAACCTACAATGAGCAGTTCTTC. Protein product: CASSAPSGTYNEQFF.

This clone showed up just once. The same CDR3 is also encoded by other DNA sequences in this sample. The chain links TRBV13 to TRBJ2-1, with TRBD2 matching 13 bases. Trimming took 0 bases from V and 4 from J; bases not matched to a gene: 0. This CDR3 spans 16 amino acids. Germline lookup yields CDR1 PRHDT and CDR2 FYEKMQ (reference sequence). The CDR3 sequence: CASSLGGLAGYNEQFF. The CDR3 nucleotides read TGTGCCAGCAGCTTAGGGGGACTAGCGGGGTACAATGAGCAGTTCTTC.

The rearrangement links TRBV7-9 to TRBJ2-7; 10 bases are shared with TRBD1. CDR1 is SEHNR, CDR2 FQNEAQ, per germline (reference sequence). V lost 5 bases to trimming and J lost 4 bases; unmatched junction nucleotides: 14. This CDR3 has 17 amino acids. The CDR3 DNA sequence: TGTGCCAGCAGCGCCTCAATTTCCGGGACAGGGGAGTACGAGCAGTACTTC. This encodes CASSASISGTGEYEQYF.